This record looks at one T cell receptor beta chain sequence and its context. Across several immunoSEQ plates, the genomic DNA of each subset was split evenly. Produced via immunoSEQ multiplex PCR; TCRdb's table is partial and in-frame only. The sample has 400,000 to 600,000 clones, approximately 79% seen once. CDR1 and CDR2 from the germline V gene are MGHRA and YSYEKL. The CDR3 length is 18 residues. Trimming left V 4 bases short and J 1 base short, with 17 bases between. This sample is part of a study of shared clonotypes between healthy human individuals. The sequenced sample consisted of PBMCs. This sequence was found in a woman aged 40 to 50 in good health. Some clones in this sample may be carry-over from other donors' samples. The chain is built from TRBV4-1 and TRBJ1-6; D is undetermined. Written as DNA, the CDR3 is TGCGCCAGCAGCCTCAAACGGGCCGCCGTTTCCTATAATTCACCCCTCCACTTT. It translates to CASSLKRAAVSYNSPLHF.